The rows below give T cell receptor beta chains drawn from one sample of a study of T cell clones after liver transplantation. Assay: immunoSEQ multiplex PCR; the TCRdb copy retains only in-frame clones and omits some. Of tens of thousands of clones listed, 71% are singletons. This material consisted of CD4+ T cells from blood, taken before liver transplant. Every receptor here comes from a human donor who received a liver transplant. Both conserved end residues are trimmed from each CDR3. Fields, in order: V gene, clone size, J gene, CDR3 length, CDR3 protein. Clone size is shown for a subset of rows, as once, few, many or a class of expanded clone.

v_call: TRBV18
clone_size: NA
j_call: TRBJ2-5
cdr3_length: 13
cdr3_aa: ASSPVLGTQETQY

v_call: TRBV4-1
clone_size: NA
j_call: TRBJ2-5
cdr3_length: 13
cdr3_aa: ASSQDGAGLETQY

v_call: TRBV28
clone_size: NA
j_call: TRBJ2-7
cdr3_length: 13
cdr3_aa: ASSFQRGSSYEQY

v_call: TRBV7-2
clone_size: NA
j_call: TRBJ2-3
cdr3_length: 10
cdr3_aa: ASSPSSDTQY

v_call: TRBV2
clone_size: NA
j_call: TRBJ2-4
cdr3_length: 15
cdr3_aa: ASSEFGGGQGGNIQY

v_call: TRBV4-2
clone_size: NA
j_call: TRBJ2-5
cdr3_length: 16
cdr3_aa: ASSQDLSASGAQETQY

v_call: TRBV5-1
clone_size: NA
j_call: TRBJ1-1
cdr3_length: 13
cdr3_aa: ASSSGTFGSTEAF

v_call: TRBV19
clone_size: NA
j_call: TRBJ1-6
cdr3_length: 12
cdr3_aa: ASRGQGANSPLH

v_call: TRBV30
clone_size: NA
j_call: TRBJ2-2
cdr3_length: 11
cdr3_aa: AWTPRGSGELF

v_call: TRBV7-3
clone_size: NA
j_call: TRBJ1-2
cdr3_length: 14
cdr3_aa: ASSPPGGALNYGYT

v_call: TRBV5-6
clone_size: NA
j_call: TRBJ1-5
cdr3_length: 12
cdr3_aa: ASSTGIHDQPQH

v_call: TRBV9
clone_size: NA
j_call: TRBJ1-1
cdr3_length: 15
cdr3_aa: ASSVVRRAARGTEAF

v_call: TRBV9
clone_size: NA
j_call: TRBJ2-5
cdr3_length: 13
cdr3_aa: ASSVSSGVGETQY

v_call: TRBV10-3
clone_size: NA
j_call: TRBJ1-2
cdr3_length: 12
cdr3_aa: AITQDITIGGYT

v_call: TRBV7-2
clone_size: NA
j_call: TRBJ1-4
cdr3_length: 12
cdr3_aa: ASSLGQFNEKLF

v_call: TRBV7-2
clone_size: NA
j_call: TRBJ1-5
cdr3_length: 12
cdr3_aa: ASSLERGAQPQH

v_call: TRBV11-2
clone_size: NA
j_call: TRBJ1-3
cdr3_length: 12
cdr3_aa: ASSFQGAGNTIY

v_call: TRBV5-5
clone_size: NA
j_call: TRBJ2-6
cdr3_length: 15
cdr3_aa: ASSLSGTEGGANVLT

v_call: TRBV6-1
clone_size: NA
j_call: TRBJ1-5
cdr3_length: 11
cdr3_aa: ASSRQGDQPQH

v_call: TRBV28
clone_size: NA
j_call: TRBJ1-2
cdr3_length: 10
cdr3_aa: ASGGANYGYT

v_call: TRBV19
clone_size: NA
j_call: TRBJ1-3
cdr3_length: 12
cdr3_aa: ASSIYTKGNTIY

v_call: TRBV11-2
clone_size: NA
j_call: TRBJ2-4
cdr3_length: 14
cdr3_aa: ASSPWDLRGKNIQY

v_call: TRBV11-2
clone_size: NA
j_call: TRBJ1-4
cdr3_length: 12
cdr3_aa: ASSLDTGIEKLF

v_call: TRBV6-5
clone_size: NA
j_call: TRBJ1-1
cdr3_length: 12
cdr3_aa: ASSFRGQGTEAF

v_call: TRBV6-6
clone_size: NA
j_call: TRBJ2-7
cdr3_length: 10
cdr3_aa: ASTDSPYEQY

v_call: TRBV6-5
clone_size: few
j_call: TRBJ2-1
cdr3_length: 13
cdr3_aa: ASRGPGQSYNEQF

v_call: TRBV10-2
clone_size: NA
j_call: TRBJ1-4
cdr3_length: 12
cdr3_aa: ASSEGRVTEKLF

v_call: TRBV11-2
clone_size: NA
j_call: TRBJ2-5
cdr3_length: 12
cdr3_aa: ASSLDGASETQY

v_call: TRBV6-5
clone_size: NA
j_call: TRBJ1-3
cdr3_length: 13
cdr3_aa: ASSYRGDIGNTIY

v_call: TRBV27
clone_size: NA
j_call: TRBJ2-2
cdr3_length: 14
cdr3_aa: ASSRSGQENTGELF

v_call: TRBV19
clone_size: NA
j_call: TRBJ2-1
cdr3_length: 9
cdr3_aa: ASNNRGEQF

v_call: TRBV7-2
clone_size: NA
j_call: TRBJ2-7
cdr3_length: 12
cdr3_aa: ASSLEQGRNEQY

v_call: TRBV14
clone_size: NA
j_call: TRBJ1-2
cdr3_length: 11
cdr3_aa: ASSLQSNYGYT

v_call: TRBV18
clone_size: NA
j_call: TRBJ2-5
cdr3_length: 13
cdr3_aa: ASSPGDSGQETQY

v_call: TRBV2
clone_size: NA
j_call: TRBJ2-5
cdr3_length: 12
cdr3_aa: ASGLAGGQETQY

v_call: TRBV6-5
clone_size: NA
j_call: TRBJ1-5
cdr3_length: 8
cdr3_aa: ATTVQPQH

v_call: TRBV19
clone_size: NA
j_call: TRBJ2-6
cdr3_length: 13
cdr3_aa: ASSFLDPGANVLT

v_call: TRBV2
clone_size: NA
j_call: TRBJ2-7
cdr3_length: 12
cdr3_aa: ASSARYTSYEQY

v_call: TRBV11-2
clone_size: NA
j_call: TRBJ2-3
cdr3_length: 13
cdr3_aa: ASSPWTSGTDTQY

v_call: TRBV10-2
clone_size: many
j_call: TRBJ1-2
cdr3_length: 12
cdr3_aa: ASRPGQGYYGYT

v_call: TRBV2
clone_size: few
j_call: TRBJ2-1
cdr3_length: 13
cdr3_aa: ASSEIGLAGNEQF

v_call: TRBV28
clone_size: NA
j_call: TRBJ2-1
cdr3_length: 13
cdr3_aa: ASSLGGTGSNEQF

v_call: TRBV2
clone_size: NA
j_call: TRBJ2-2
cdr3_length: 17
cdr3_aa: ASNMGLAGGSRAPGELF

v_call: TRBV7-2
clone_size: few
j_call: TRBJ2-3
cdr3_length: 10
cdr3_aa: ASSLLANTQY

v_call: TRBV15
clone_size: few
j_call: TRBJ2-7
cdr3_length: 15
cdr3_aa: ATSRDPPSGVTYEQY

v_call: TRBV6-1
clone_size: NA
j_call: TRBJ1-6
cdr3_length: 12
cdr3_aa: ASSEQTGPLALH

v_call: TRBV5-1
clone_size: NA
j_call: TRBJ2-1
cdr3_length: 13
cdr3_aa: ASSESGGPYNEQF

v_call: TRBV13
clone_size: NA
j_call: TRBJ2-7
cdr3_length: 13
cdr3_aa: ASSLGENALREQY

v_call: TRBV5-4
clone_size: NA
j_call: TRBJ2-3
cdr3_length: 16
cdr3_aa: ASSSGLAGGSGTDTQY

v_call: TRBV18
clone_size: NA
j_call: TRBJ2-7
cdr3_length: 13
cdr3_aa: ASSPGQYLSYEQY

v_call: TRBV28
clone_size: NA
j_call: TRBJ2-1
cdr3_length: 16
cdr3_aa: ASSLDGWRSGMANEQF

v_call: TRBV7-3
clone_size: NA
j_call: TRBJ2-7
cdr3_length: 14
cdr3_aa: ASSLVRSGRGNEQY

v_call: TRBV5-1
clone_size: NA
j_call: TRBJ2-3
cdr3_length: 15
cdr3_aa: ASSQNPHSASTDTQY